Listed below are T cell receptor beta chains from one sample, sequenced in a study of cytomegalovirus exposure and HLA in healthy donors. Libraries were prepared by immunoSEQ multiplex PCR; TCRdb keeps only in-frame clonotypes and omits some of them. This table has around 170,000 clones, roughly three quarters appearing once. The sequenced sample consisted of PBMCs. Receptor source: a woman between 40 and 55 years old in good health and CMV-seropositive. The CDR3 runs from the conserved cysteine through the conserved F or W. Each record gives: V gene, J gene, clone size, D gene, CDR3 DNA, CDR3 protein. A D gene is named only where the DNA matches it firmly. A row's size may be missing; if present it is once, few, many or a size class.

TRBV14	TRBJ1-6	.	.	TGTGCCAGCAGCCAAGTTGCGAGCTCCTATAATTCACCCCTCCACTTT	CASSQVASSYNSPLHF
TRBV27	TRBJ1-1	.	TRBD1	TGTGCCAGCCGCCCAGGGACAGGGGTTGAAGCTTTCTTT	CASRPGTGVEAFF
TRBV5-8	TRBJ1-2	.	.	TGTGCCAGCAGCCGCTCAGGGGTCGGGGATCGTGGCTACACCTTC	CASSRSGVGDRGYTF
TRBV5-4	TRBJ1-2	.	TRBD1	TGTGCCAGCAGCCCACAGACAGGGGCCTATGGCTACACCTTC	CASSPQTGAYGYTF
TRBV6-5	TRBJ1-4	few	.	TGTGCCAGCAGTGCGGGGGTTAGGGAAAAACTGTTTTTT	CASSAGVREKLFF
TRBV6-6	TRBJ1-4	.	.	TGTGCCAGCAGTTACGAGGGGGGGAAGTCTGAAAAACTGTTTTTT	CASSYEGGKSEKLFF
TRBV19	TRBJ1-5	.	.	TGTGCCAGTGGGATGGAGGCTCGCAATCAGCCCCAGCATTTT	CASGMEARNQPQHF
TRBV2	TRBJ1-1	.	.	TGTGCCAGCAGTCGGCAGGGGAACACTGAAGCTTTCTTT	CASSRQGNTEAFF
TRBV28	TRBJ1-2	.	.	TGTGCCAGCCACTCCTTGGGGCCCTATGGCTACACCTTC	CASHSLGPYGYTF
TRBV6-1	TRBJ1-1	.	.	TGTGCCAGCAGCCTCACACGCGAAGCTTTCTTT	CASSLTREAFF
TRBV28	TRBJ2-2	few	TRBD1	TGTGCCAGCAGTTTAATGGGACAGGGGGCCTCTGGGGAGCTGTTTTTT	CASSLMGQGASGELFF
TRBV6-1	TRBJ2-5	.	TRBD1	TGTGCCAGCAGGGAAAGGACAGGCGGGTTGAGAGAGACCCAGTACTTC	CASRERTGGLRETQYF
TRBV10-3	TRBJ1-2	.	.	TGTGCCATCAGCACGACAGGCTCGAACTATGGCTACACCTTC	CAISTTGSNYGYTF
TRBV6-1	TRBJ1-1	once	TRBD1	TGTGCCAGCACCCGGGACAGGGGGGGGACTGAAGCTTTCTTT	CASTRDRGGTEAFF
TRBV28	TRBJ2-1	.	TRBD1	TGTGCCGGCTCGGGCCGACAGGGGGTCAATGAGCAGTTCTTC	CAGSGRQGVNEQFF
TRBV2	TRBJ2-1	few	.	TGTGCCAGCAGACTTTCGGGGGACGGACGTTACAATGAGCAGTTCTTC	CASRLSGDGRYNEQFF
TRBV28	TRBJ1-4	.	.	TGTGCCAGCAGTCCTCTGCGGGACGCTGGGGATGAAAAACTGTTTTTT	CASSPLRDAGDEKLFF
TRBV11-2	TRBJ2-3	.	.	TGTGCCAGCAGCTTAGAGTCCAGCGCGCAGTATTTT	CASSLESSAQYF
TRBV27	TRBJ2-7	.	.	TGTGCCAGCAGTTCTTGGGAACAGGGTACCTACGAGCAGTACTTC	CASSSWEQGTYEQYF
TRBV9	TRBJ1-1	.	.	TGTGCCAGCAGCGTGGGGGCGGCAGCGAACACTGAAGCTTTCTTT	CASSVGAAANTEAFF
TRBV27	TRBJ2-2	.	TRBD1	TGTGCTGCTGGACAGGGGGCGTTCGGGGAGCTGTTTTTT	CAAGQGAFGELFF
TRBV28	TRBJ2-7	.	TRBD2	TGTGCCAGCAGTTCCCGACTAGCGGGGGGGCGGGGCCTTATCGAGCAGTACTTC	CASSSRLAGGRGLIEQYF
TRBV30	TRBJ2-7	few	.	TGTGCCTGGAGTAGGACAGACTACGAGCAGTACTTC	CAWSRTDYEQYF
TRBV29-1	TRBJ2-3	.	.	TGCAGCGTGGACCGGGGGACAGATACGCAGTATTTT	CSVDRGTDTQYF
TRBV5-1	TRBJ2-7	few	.	TGCGCCAGCAGCTCCGGGACACCACTCTACGAGCAGTACTTC	CASSSGTPLYEQYF
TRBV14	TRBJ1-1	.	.	TGTGCCAGCAGCCAGAGGGCCCGCACTGAAGCTTTCTTT	CASSQRARTEAFF
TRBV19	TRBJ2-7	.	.	TGTGCCAGTAGTATTTCACAGGGCTCCTCCTACGAGCAGTACTTC	CASSISQGSSYEQYF
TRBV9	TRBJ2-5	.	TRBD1	TGTGCCAGCAGCAAAAGCAGGGGGCTGGAGACCCAGTACTTC	CASSKSRGLETQYF
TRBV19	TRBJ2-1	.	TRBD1	TGTGCCAGTAGTGAAAACAGGGGTACGAATGAGCAGTTCTTC	CASSENRGTNEQFF
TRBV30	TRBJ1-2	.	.	TGTGCCTGGAGTCGGCAGGGGACCTATGGCTACACCTTC	CAWSRQGTYGYTF
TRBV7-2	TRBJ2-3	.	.	TGTGCCAGCAGCGGCACCCAGGTGAGCGGGCGACTGACAGATACGCAGTATTTT	CASSGTQVSGRLTDTQYF
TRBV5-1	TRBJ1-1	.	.	TGCGCCAGCAGCTTGGTGGAAGGGGGTAAGAGAGCTTTCTTT	CASSLVEGGKRAFF
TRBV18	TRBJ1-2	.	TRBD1	TGTGCCAGCTCACAACAGGGGCTGGGCTACACCTTC	CASSQQGLGYTF
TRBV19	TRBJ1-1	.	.	TGTGCCAGTAGACAGACGAACACTGAAGCTTTCTTT	CASRQTNTEAFF
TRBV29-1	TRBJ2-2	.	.	TGCAGCGTTGCCGTGACCGGGGAGCTGTTTTTT	CSVAVTGELFF
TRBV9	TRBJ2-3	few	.	TGTGCCAGCAGCGTAGCGGGTTCCTACACAGATACGCAGTATTTT	CASSVAGSYTDTQYF
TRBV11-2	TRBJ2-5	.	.	TGTGCCAGCAGCTTAGAGCATGGCCAGACCCAGTACTTC	CASSLEHGQTQYF
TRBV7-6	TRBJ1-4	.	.	TGTGCCAGCAGCCAGCGGCTGGGTGAAAAACTGTTTTTT	CASSQRLGEKLFF
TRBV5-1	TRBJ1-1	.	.	TGCGCCAGCAGCTTGGCCCAATCGGTGAACACTGAAGCTTTCTTT	CASSLAQSVNTEAFF
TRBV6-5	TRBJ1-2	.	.	TGTGCCAGCAGTTACTCGAGGGACTCGGTCTATGGCTACACCTTC	CASSYSRDSVYGYTF
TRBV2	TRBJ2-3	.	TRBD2	TGTGCCAGCCGAGACGGGGGGAACACAGATACGCAGTATTTT	CASRDGGNTDTQYF
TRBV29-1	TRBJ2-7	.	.	TGCAGCGTTCTCTCCAGCGGGCCCTACGAGCAGTACTTC	CSVLSSGPYEQYF
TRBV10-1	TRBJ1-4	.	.	TGCGCCAGCAGTGAATATGACGGGGGGGATGAAAAACTGTTTTTT	CASSEYDGGDEKLFF
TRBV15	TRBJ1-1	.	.	TGTGCCACCAGCAGAGATAAGGGAGAGAACACTGAAGCTTTCTTT	CATSRDKGENTEAFF
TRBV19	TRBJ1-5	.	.	TGTGCCAGTAGTATAGATGGGCCGGGACAAAATCAGCCCCAGCATTTT	CASSIDGPGQNQPQHF
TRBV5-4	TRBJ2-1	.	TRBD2	TGTGCCAGCAGCCCCGGACTAGCGGGGTTCGATGAGCAGTTCTTC	CASSPGLAGFDEQFF
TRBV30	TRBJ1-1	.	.	TGTGCCTGGAGCGAGACTGCGGCCACTGAAGCTTTCTTT	CAWSETAATEAFF
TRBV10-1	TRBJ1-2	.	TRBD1	TGCGCCAGCAGTGACACACAGGGGGTTGATGGCTACACCTTC	CASSDTQGVDGYTF
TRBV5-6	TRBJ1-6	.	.	TGTGCCAGCAGCTTGGGGCAGGGCGGAGGGCATTCACCCCTCCACTTT	CASSLGQGGGHSPLHF
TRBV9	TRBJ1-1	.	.	TGTGCCAGCAGCGCCGGTGCCCGAAACACTGAAGCTTTCTTT	CASSAGARNTEAFF
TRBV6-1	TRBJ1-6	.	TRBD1	TGTGCCAGCGTCAGCTCCGGGACAGGGACCCTCCACTTT	CASVSSGTGTLHF